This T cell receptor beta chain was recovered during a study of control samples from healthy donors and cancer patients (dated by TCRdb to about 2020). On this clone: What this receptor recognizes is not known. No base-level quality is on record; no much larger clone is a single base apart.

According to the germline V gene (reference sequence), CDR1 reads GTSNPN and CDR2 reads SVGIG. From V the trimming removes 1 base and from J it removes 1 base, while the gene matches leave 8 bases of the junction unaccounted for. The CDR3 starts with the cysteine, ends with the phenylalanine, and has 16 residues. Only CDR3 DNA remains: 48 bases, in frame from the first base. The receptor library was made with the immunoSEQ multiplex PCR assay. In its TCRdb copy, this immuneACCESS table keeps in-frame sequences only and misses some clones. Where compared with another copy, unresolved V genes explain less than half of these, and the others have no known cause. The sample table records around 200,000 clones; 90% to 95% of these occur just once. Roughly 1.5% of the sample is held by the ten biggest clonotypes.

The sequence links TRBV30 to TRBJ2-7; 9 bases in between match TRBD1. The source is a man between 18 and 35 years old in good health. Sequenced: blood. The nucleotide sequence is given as TGTGCCTGGAGTGCCACATGGACAGGGGCGTCCTACGAGCAGTACTTC. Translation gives CAWSATWTGASYEQYF.